These 15 T cell receptor beta chains came from one sample sequenced in a study of T cell repertoires in cytomegalovirus infection. In TCRdb, the reads were re-called with MiXCR into one record per CDR3 protein. The sample has roughly 500,000 distinct CDR3 sequences; 30% to 40% are singletons. These TCRs' antigens remain unknown. This sample comprised cultured PBMCs, obtained from culture after CMV antigen stimulation. The receptor set was obtained from a human donor in good health (CMV status not recorded). Some clones in this sample may be carry-over from other donors' samples.

On this clonotype itself: Possible read error: a much larger clone is one base away. The V gene is TRBV6-2 or TRBV6-3, the J gene TRBJ2-1, with D perhaps matching TRBD2 (5 bases). Per the germline V gene, CDR1 is MNHEY and CDR2 is SVGEGT. Trimming removed 6 bases from V and 3 bases from J, with 9 bases in between. The CDR3 is 13 amino acids. CDR3 nucleotides: TGTGCCAGCAGCTCCGGGATCTACAATGAGCAGTTCTTC. As protein: CASSSGIYNEQFF.

This clonotype was recorded a few times. This chain connects TRBV12-3 or TRBV12-4 to TRBJ1-1, with 7 bases that match TRBD1. The CDR3 has 14 amino acids. The V segment lost 4 bases and the J segment 5 bases; nucleotides outside the gene matches: 7. CDR3 coding DNA: TGTGCCAGCAGTTCTAACAGGGGTAGAACTGAAGCTTTCTTT. This sequence encodes CASSSNRGRTEAFF.

The V and J genes are TRBV7-9 and TRBJ2-1; D remains ambiguous. The CDR3 spans 13 residues. Trimming took 1 base from V and 12 from J, leaving 13 bases between them. Germline V gene data show CDR1 as SEHNR and CDR2 as FQNEAQ (reference sequence). CDR3 coding DNA: TGTGCCAGCAGCTTAGACTACTTCCTGGGGCAGTTCTTC. Protein sequence: CASSLDYFLGQFF.

To note about this clonotype: No DNA is shown, since the ends of the CDR3 on it are uncertain; the CDR3 is the one TCRdb lists. This sequence joins TRBV10-3 and TRBJ2-1; the table assigns TRBD2, which was not confirmed against the DNA. Including both end residues, the CDR3 is 15 amino acids long. Germline V gene lookup returns CDR1 ENHRY and CDR2 SYGVKD. This chain's CDR3 is CAISSSGGGYNEQFF.

The chain has TRBV19 and TRBJ2-2; 11 bases match TRBD2. Germline assignment: CDR1 LNHDA and CDR2 SQIVND (reference sequence). The length of the CDR3 is 18 residues. Trimming took 7 bases from V and 3 from J; bases not matched to a gene: 13. The DNA for the CDR3 is TGTGCCAGTACCTCGCTCGGGCTAGCGGGGGGATACACCGGGGAGCTGTTTTTT. Translation: CASTSLGLAGGYTGELFF. The full variable domain, with the rest looked up from reference TRBV19 and TRBJ2-2, is DGGITQSPKYLFRKEGQNVTLSCEQNLNHDAMYWYRQDPGQGLRLIYYSQIVNDFQKGDIAEGYSVSREKKESFPLTVTSAQKNPTAFYLCASTSLGLAGGYTGELFFGEGSRLTVL.

V usage is TRBV27 and J usage is TRBJ2-1, with D perhaps TRBD2 (5 bases). This CDR3 region has 15 residues. Trimming left V 3 bases short and J 5 bases short, with 14 bases between. Looked up from germline, CDR1 is MNHEY and CDR2 is SMNVEV (reference sequence). The DNA of the CDR3 is TGTGCCAGCAGTTTCTGGCTAGCCACAAACAATGAGCAGTTCTTC. The encoded protein is CASSFWLATNNEQFF.

The gene calls are TRBV20-1 and TRBJ1-5, with no clear D. The CDR3 is made up of 14 amino acids. V was shortened by 1 base and J by 6 bases, with 13 bases between the two germline ends. In germline, CDR1 is DFQATT, CDR2 SNEGSKA (reference sequence). The CDR3 nucleotides are TGCAGTGCTAGAGCCAGCTCAACCACTCAGCCCCAGCATTTT. Translated, it gives CSARASSTTQPQHF.

CDR3: CASSQPQGSGELFF. The CDR3 DNA sequence: TGCGCCAGCAGCCAACCACAGGGGTCCGGGGAGCTGTTTTTT. The chain couples TRBV4-1 to TRBJ2-2; 7 bases line up with TRBD1. The V gene end was trimmed by 2 bases and the J gene end by 6 bases; junction bases not matched to a gene: 3. CDR1 is MGHRA and CDR2 is YSYEKL in the germline V gene. This CDR3 contains 14 residues.

The chain carries TRBV4-3 and TRBJ1-2, with 7 bases lining up with TRBD1. Germline CDR1 is LGHNA and CDR2 is YSLEER. The J segment lost 4 bases and the V segment lost 0 bases, leaving 2 bases of the junction unmatched. The CDR3 contains 14 residues. DNA of the CDR3: TGCGCCAGCAGCCAAGATCCAGGGGGCTATGGCTACACCTTC. This sequence encodes CASSQDPGGYGYTF.

This clonotype occurred a few times. Since a much larger clone is just one base distant, this may be a read error. The chain links TRBV7-3 to TRBJ1-2; D may be TRBD1 (5 bases). This CDR3 region has 13 residues. V was shortened by 6 bases and J by 7 bases, with 15 bases between the two germline ends. The V gene's germline CDR1 is SGHTA and CDR2 FQGTGA. CDR3 DNA sequence: TGTGCCAGCAGTTTCGACAAGAGGGGTGGCTACACCTTC. Protein sequence: CASSFDKRGGYTF.

The CDR3 DNA is TGTGCCAGCAGTCGAGGCATGAGCAACGGGGAGCTGTTTTTT. Its protein product is CASSRGMSNGELFF. The chain uses TRBV6-5 and TRBJ2-2; D unresolved. The ends were cut back, 5 bases at V and 7 bases at J, with 14 bases in the middle. The length of the CDR3 is 14 residues. CDR1 and CDR2 (germline): MNHEY, SVGAGI.

This chain links TRBV28 with TRBJ2-5; no firm D call. The CDR3 has 14 amino acids. Trimming took 5 bases from V and 5 from J, leaving 15 bases between them. The germline CDR1 and CDR2 sequences are MDHEN and SYDVKM. The CDR3 region is CASSAPLGWETQYF. As DNA, the CDR3 is TGTGCCAGCAGTGCACCATTAGGGTGGGAGACCCAGTACTTC.

In this sample, this clonotype turned up a few times. This chain connects TRBV9 to TRBJ2-7; D is undetermined. This CDR3 spans 16 amino acids. Germline values: CDR1 SGDLS, CDR2 YYNGEE. V was trimmed by 0 bases and J by 0 bases, leaving 13 bases between them. In nucleotides, the CDR3 is TGTGCCAGCAGCGTAGAGTATTTTACGAGCTCCTACGAGCAGTACGTC. Its protein is CASSVEYFTSSYEQYV.

The rearrangement links TRBV19 to TRBJ2-1, with 8 bases lining up with TRBD2. V lost 0 bases, J lost 8 bases, and 6 bases stayed unmatched. The CDR3 loop spans 15 amino acids. Germline V gene data show CDR1 as LNHDA and CDR2 as SQIVND (reference sequence). The CDR3 DNA follows: TGTGCCAGTAGTATAGACAGCGGGAGTTGGTATGAGCAGTTCTTC. It specifies CASSIDSGSWYEQFF.

This CDR3 reads CATSRDRRGAQSGRSSYEQYF. In DNA, the CDR3 is TGTGCCACCAGCAGAGATAGACGAGGGGCTCAAAGCGGGAGGAGCTCCTACGAGCAGTACTTC. The chain is built from TRBV15 and TRBJ2-7; 9 bases are shared with TRBD2. CDR3 length: 21 residues. The V and J ends lost 0 bases and 0 bases, in that order; junction bases with no gene match: 18. Germline CDR1 LNHNV, CDR2 YYDKDF (reference sequence). The full variable domain, with the rest looked up from reference TRBV15 and TRBJ2-7, is DAMVIQNPRYQVTQFGKPVTLSCSQTLNHNVMYWYQQKSSQAPKLLFHYYDKDFNNEADTPDNFQSRRPNTSFCFLDIRSPGLGDTAMYLCATSRDRRGAQSGRSSYEQYFGPGTRLTVT.